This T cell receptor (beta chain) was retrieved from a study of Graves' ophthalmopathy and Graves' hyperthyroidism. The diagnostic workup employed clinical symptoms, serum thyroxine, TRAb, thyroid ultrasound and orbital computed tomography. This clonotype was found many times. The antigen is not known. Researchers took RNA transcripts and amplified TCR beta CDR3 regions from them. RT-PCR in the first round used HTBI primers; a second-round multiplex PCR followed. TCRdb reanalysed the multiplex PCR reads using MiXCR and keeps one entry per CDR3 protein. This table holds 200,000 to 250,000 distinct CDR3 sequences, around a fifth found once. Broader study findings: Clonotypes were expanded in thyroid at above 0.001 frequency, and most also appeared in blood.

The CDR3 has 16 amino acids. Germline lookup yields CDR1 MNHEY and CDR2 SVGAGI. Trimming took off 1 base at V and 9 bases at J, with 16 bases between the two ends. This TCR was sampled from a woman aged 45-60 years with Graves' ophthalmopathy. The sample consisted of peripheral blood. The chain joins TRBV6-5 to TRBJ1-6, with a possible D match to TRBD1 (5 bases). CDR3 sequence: CASSYYAGYSSSPLHF. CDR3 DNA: TGTGCCAGCAGTTACTACGCAGGGTATTCTAGTTCACCCCTCCACTTT.